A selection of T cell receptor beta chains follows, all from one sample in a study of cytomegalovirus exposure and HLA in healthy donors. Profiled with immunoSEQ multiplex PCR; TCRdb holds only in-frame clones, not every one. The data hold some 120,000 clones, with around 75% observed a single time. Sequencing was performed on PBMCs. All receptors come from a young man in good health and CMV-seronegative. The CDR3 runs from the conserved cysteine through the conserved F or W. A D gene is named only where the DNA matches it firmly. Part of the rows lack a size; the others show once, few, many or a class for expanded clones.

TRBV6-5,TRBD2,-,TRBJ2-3,CASSYLSGSGTDTQYF,TGTGCCAGCAGTTACCTTAGCGGGAGTGGGACAGATACGCAGTATTTT
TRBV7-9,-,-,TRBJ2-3,CASRQRRTDTQYF,TGTGCCAGCAGACAGAGACGCACAGATACGCAGTATTTT
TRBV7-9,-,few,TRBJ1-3,CASTDLERGGNTIYF,TGTGCCAGCACCGACCTAGAACGTGGCGGAAACACCATATATTTT
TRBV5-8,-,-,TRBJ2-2,CASSLLPNTGELFF,TGTGCCAGCAGCTTGCTCCCGAACACCGGGGAGCTGTTTTTT
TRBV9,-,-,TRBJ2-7,CASSVAGHTSYEQYF,TGTGCCAGCAGCGTAGCGGGACATACCTCCTACGAGCAGTACTTC
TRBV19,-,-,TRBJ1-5,CASSRAVNQPQHF,TGTGCCAGTAGTAGGGCAGTCAATCAGCCCCAGCATTTT
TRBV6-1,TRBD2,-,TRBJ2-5,CASSVTGGRVETQYF,TGTGCCAGCAGTGTGACGGGGGGGAGGGTGGAGACCCAGTACTTC
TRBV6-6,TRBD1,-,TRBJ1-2,CASSPSTGAGDGYTF,TGTGCCAGCAGTCCGTCTACAGGGGCAGGGGATGGCTACACCTTC
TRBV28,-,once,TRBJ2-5,CASSLGGLLETQYF,TGTGCCAGCAGTTTAGGAGGCTTACTAGAGACCCAGTACTTC
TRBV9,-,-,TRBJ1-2,CASSARGYGYTF,TGTGCCAGCAGCGCCCGGGGTTATGGCTACACCTTC
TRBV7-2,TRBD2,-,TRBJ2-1,CASSLVGGSRGYNEQFF,TGTGCCAGCAGCTTAGTGGGCGGGAGTCGGGGCTACAATGAGCAGTTCTTC
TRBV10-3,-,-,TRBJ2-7,CAISDWGRLQSYEQYF,TGTGCCATCAGTGATTGGGGCCGCCTCCAAAGCTACGAGCAGTACTTC
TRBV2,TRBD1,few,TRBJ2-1,CASSAGQGGNEQFF,TGTGCCAGCAGCGCGGGACAGGGCGGCAATGAGCAGTTCTTC
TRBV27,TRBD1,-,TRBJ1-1,CASSRTGANTEAFF,TGTGCCAGCAGTAGGACAGGGGCTAACACTGAAGCTTTCTTT
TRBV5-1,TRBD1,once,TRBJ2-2,CASSSRTGGRTGELFF,TGCGCCAGCAGCTCGAGGACAGGGGGTAGGACCGGGGAGCTGTTTTTT
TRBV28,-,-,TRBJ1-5,CASSFGGANQPQHF,TGTGCCAGCAGTTTCGGGGGGGCGAATCAGCCCCAGCATTTT
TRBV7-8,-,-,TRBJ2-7,CASSSSAFSYEQYF,TGTGCCAGCAGCTCGAGCGCATTCTCCTACGAGCAGTACTTC
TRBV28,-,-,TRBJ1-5,CASTVNGAQHF,TGTGCCAGCACGGTAAACGGGGCCCAGCATTTT
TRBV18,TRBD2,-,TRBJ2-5,CASSPRDIEIAGGHFFQYF,TGTGCCAGCTCTCCGCGGGACATAGAAATAGCGGGAGGCCACTTTTTCCAGTACTTC
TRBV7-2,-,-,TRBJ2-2,CASSLARDTGELFF,TGTGCCAGCAGTTTAGCCCGGGACACCGGGGAGCTGTTTTTT
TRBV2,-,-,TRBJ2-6,CASSGGLSGANVLTF,TGTGCCAGCAGTGGGGGACTTTCGGGGGCCAACGTCCTGACTTTC
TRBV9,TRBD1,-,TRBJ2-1,CASSVFRQGPAGNNEQFF,TGTGCCAGCAGCGTATTCCGACAGGGGCCCGCCGGGAACAATGAGCAGTTCTTC
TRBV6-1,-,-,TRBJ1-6,CATLGDSPLHF,TGTGCCACCCTCGGGGATTCACCCCTCCACTTT
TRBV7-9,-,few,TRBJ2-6,CASSFEVLTF,TGTGCCAGCAGCTTTGAGGTCCTGACTTTC
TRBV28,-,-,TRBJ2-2,CASSPTNTGELFF,TGTGCCAGCAGCCCTACCAACACCGGGGAGCTGTTTTTT
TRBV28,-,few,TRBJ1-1,CASSFPVNTEAFF,TGTGCCAGCAGTTTCCCCGTGAACACTGAAGCTTTCTTT
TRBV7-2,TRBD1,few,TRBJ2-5,CASSLALDRGETQYF,TGTGCCAGCAGCTTAGCGCTGGACAGGGGAGAGACCCAGTACTTC
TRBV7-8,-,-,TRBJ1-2,CASSPPRGGEANYGYTF,TGTGCCAGCAGCCCGCCGAGGGGGGGGGAGGCTAACTATGGCTACACCTTC
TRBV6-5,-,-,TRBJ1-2,CASSSGGGSNYGYTF,TGTGCCAGCAGTTCGGGGGGGGGAAGTAACTATGGCTACACCTTC
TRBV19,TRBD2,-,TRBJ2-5,CASRNIAGVGGETQYF,TGTGCCAGTAGGAATATAGCGGGAGTCGGGGGCGAGACCCAGTACTTC
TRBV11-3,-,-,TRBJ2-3,CAIPRPSPDTQYF,TGTGCCATCCCCAGGCCCTCCCCAGATACGCAGTATTTT
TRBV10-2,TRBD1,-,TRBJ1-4,CASSNRGQSDEKLFF,TGCGCCAGCAGTAACAGGGGGCAGTCGGATGAAAAACTGTTTTTT
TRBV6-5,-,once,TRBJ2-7,CASSKTLRYEQYF,TGTGCCAGCAGTAAGACACTCCGCTACGAGCAGTACTTC
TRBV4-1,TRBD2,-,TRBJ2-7,CASSRNSGSSYEQYF,TGCGCCAGCAGCCGAAATAGCGGGAGCTCCTACGAGCAGTACTTC
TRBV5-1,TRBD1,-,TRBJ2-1,CASSRPGQGWRGQFF,TGCGCCAGCAGCAGGCCGGGACAGGGGTGGCGGGGGCAGTTCTTC
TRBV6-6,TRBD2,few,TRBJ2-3,CASSKGLAGTTDTQYF,TGTGCCAGCAGTAAAGGACTAGCGGGGACCACAGATACGCAGTATTTT
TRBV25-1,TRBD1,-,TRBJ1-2,CASSYTGGSGYTF,TGTGCCAGCAGTTACACAGGGGGGTCGGGCTACACCTTC
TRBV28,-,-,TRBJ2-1,CASSWGRFTYNEQFF,TGTGCCAGCAGTTGGGGGCGCTTTACCTACAATGAGCAGTTCTTC
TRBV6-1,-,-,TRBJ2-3,CASRRRTVTDTQYF,TGTGCCAGCAGACGTAGGACAGTCACAGATACGCAGTATTTT